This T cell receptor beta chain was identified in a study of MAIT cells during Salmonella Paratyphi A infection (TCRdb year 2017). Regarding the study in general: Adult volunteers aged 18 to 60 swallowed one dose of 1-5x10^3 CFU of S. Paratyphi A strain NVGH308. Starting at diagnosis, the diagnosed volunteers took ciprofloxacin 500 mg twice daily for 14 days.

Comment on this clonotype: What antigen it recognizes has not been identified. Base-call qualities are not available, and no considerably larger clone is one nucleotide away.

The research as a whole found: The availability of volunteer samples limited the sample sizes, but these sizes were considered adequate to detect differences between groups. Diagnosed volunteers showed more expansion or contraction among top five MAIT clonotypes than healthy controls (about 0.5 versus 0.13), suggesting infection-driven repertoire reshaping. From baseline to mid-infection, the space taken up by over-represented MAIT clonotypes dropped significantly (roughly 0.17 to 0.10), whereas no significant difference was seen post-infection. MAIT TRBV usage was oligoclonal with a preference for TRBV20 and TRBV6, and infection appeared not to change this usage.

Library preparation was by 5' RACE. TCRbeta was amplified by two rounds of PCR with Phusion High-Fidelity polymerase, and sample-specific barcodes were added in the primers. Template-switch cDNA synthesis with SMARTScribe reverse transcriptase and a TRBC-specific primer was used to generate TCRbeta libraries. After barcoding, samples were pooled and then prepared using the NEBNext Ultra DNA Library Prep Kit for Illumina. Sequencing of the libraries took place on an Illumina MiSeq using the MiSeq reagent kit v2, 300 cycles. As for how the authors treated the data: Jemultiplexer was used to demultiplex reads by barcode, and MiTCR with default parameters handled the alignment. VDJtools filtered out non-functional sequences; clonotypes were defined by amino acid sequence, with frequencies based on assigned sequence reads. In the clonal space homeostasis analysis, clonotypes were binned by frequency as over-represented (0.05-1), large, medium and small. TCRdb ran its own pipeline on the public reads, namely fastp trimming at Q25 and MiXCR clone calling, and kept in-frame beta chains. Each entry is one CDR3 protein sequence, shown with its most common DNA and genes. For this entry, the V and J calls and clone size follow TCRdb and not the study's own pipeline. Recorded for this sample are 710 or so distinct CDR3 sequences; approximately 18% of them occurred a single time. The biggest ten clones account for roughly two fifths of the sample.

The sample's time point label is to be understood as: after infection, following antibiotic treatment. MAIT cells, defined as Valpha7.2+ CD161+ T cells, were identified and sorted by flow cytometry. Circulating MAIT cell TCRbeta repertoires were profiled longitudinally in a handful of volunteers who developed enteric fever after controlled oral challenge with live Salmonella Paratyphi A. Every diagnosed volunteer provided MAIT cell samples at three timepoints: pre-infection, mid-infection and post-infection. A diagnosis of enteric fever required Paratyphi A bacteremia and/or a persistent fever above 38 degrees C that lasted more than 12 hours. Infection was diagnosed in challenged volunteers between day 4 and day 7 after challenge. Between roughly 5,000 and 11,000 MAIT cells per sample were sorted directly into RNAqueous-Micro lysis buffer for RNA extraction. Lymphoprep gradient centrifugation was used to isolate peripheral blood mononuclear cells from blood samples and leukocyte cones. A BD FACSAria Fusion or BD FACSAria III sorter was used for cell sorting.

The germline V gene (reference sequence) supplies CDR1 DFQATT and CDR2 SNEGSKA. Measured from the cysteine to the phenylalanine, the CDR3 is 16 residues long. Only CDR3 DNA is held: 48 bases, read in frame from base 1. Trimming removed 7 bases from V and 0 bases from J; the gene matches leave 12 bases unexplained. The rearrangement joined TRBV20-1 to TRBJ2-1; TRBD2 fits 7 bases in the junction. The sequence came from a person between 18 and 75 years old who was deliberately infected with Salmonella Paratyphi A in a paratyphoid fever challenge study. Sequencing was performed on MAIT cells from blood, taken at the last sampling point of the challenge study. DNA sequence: TGCAGTGGGGGGGGGGACCCACTTAGCTCCTACAATGAGCAGTTCTTC. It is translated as CSGGGDPLSSYNEQFF.